Included here is one TCR beta chain sequence, with context. This entry comes from a study of blood T cell repertoires in COVID-19. The data were produced by immunoSEQ multiplex PCR, yet TCRdb's version contains in-frame clones alone and is incomplete. The profile shows about 160,000 clones, under 90% of them singletons. Germline-derived CDR1 and CDR2 are MNHNY and SVGAGI (reference sequence). The V and J ends lost 5 bases and 7 bases, in that order; junction bases with no gene match: 5. The CDR3 totals 14 residues. This sequence originates from a woman in her 50s who had recovered from COVID-19. Sequences were obtained from PBMCs or T cells enriched from blood (not recorded which). This chain uses TRBV6-6 with TRBJ1-4, with 9 bases lining up with TRBD1. The CDR3 DNA reads as TGTGCCAGCAGTACGGGACAGGGTGGTGAAAAACTGTTTTTT. Protein sequence: CASSTGQGGEKLFF.